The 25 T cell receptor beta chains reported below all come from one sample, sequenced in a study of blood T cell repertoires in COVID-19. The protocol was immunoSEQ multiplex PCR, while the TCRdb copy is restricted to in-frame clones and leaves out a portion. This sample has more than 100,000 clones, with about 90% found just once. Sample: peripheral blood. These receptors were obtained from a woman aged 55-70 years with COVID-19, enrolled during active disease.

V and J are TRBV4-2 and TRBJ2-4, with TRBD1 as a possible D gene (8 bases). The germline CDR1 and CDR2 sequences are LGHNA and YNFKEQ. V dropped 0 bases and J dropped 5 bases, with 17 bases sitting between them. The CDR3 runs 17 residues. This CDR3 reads CASSQERGGQVQNIQYF. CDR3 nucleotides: TGTGCCAGCAGCCAAGAGAGGGGGGGACAGGTCCAAAACATTCAGTACTTC.

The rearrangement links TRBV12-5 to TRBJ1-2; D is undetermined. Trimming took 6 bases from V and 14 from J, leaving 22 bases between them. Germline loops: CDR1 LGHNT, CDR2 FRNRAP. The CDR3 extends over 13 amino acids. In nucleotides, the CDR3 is TGTGCTAGTGGCGCTTCCGGGAGCCCCTTGGTTACCTTC. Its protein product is CASGASGSPLVTF.

CDR3 residues: CSVRGRGRTEAFF. Written as DNA, the CDR3 is TGCAGCGTTAGGGGCCGCGGAAGGACTGAAGCTTTCTTT. This rearrangement joins TRBV29-1 to TRBJ1-1; a possible D gene is TRBD1 (5 bases). V was pared by 5 bases and J by 5 bases, with 15 bases between. The germline V gene encodes CDR1 SQVTM and CDR2 ANQGSEA. The CDR3 is 13 amino acids.

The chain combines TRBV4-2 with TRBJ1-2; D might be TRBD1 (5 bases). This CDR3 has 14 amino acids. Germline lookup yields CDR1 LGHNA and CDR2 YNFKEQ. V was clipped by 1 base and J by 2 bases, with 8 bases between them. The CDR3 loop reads CASSQVQGNYGYTF. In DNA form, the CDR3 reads TGTGCCAGCAGCCAAGTCCAGGGCAACTATGGCTACACCTTC.

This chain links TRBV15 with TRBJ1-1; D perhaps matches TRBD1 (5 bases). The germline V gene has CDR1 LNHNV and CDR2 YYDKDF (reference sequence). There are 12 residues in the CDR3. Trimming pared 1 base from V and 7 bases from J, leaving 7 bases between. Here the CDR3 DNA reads TGTGCCACCAGCAGAGGGCAGGGTGAAGCTTTCTTT. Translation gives CATSRGQGEAFF.

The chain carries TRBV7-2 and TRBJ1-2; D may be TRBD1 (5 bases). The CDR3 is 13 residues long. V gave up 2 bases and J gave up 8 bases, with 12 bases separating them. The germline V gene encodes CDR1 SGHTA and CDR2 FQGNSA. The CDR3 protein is CASSLPGYGGYTF. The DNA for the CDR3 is TGTGCCAGCAGCTTACCAGGGTACGGGGGCTACACCTTC.

The CDR3 region is CSVGTSGSTDTQYF. CDR3 nucleotides: TGCAGCGTCGGGACTAGCGGGAGCACAGATACGCAGTATTTT. The V call is TRBV29-1, the J call TRBJ2-3; 12 bases map to TRBD2. Germline trimming cut 6 bases from V and 0 bases from J; bases unmatched to any gene: 1. Germline CDR1 reads SQVTM; CDR2 reads ANQGSEA. The CDR3 runs to 14 residues.

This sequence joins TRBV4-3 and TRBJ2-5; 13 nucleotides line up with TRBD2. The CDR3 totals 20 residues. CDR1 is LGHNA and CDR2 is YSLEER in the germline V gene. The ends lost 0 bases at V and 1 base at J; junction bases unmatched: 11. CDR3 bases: TGCGCCAGCAGCCAAGATCGAGGACTAGCGGGGGCCTCTACCCAAGAGACCCAGTACTTC. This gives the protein CASSQDRGLAGASTQETQYF.

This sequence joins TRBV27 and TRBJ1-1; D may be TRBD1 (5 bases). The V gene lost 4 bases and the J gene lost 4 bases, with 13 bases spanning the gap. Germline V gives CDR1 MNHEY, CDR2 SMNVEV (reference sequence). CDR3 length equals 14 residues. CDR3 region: CASSSRGGATEAFF. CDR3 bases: TGTGCCAGCAGTTCACGTGGAGGGGCCACTGAAGCTTTCTTT.

CDR3 in DNA: TGCGCCAGCAGCCCGGGACAGTCTAAAACAGTGAGCTATGGCTACACCTTC. Its protein product is CASSPGQSKTVSYGYTF. V usage is TRBV4-1 and J usage is TRBJ1-2; 7 nucleotides line up with TRBD1. The germline V gene has CDR1 MGHRA and CDR2 YSYEKL. The trim removed 4 bases at V and 4 bases at J, leaving 15 bases unmatched. CDR3 length: 17 amino acids.

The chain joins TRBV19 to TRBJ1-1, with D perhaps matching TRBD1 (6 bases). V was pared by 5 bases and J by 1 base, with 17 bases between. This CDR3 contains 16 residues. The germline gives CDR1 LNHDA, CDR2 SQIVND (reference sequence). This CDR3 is CASSGRDKLPNTEAFF. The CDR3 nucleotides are TGTGCCAGTAGTGGCCGGGACAAACTCCCGAACACTGAAGCTTTCTTT.

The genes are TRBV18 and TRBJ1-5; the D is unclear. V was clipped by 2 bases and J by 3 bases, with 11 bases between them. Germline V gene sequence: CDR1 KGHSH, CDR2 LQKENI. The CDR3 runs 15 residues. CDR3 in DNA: TGTGCCAGCTCACCATCCGACGGACTCAATCAGCCCCAGCATTTT. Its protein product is CASSPSDGLNQPQHF.

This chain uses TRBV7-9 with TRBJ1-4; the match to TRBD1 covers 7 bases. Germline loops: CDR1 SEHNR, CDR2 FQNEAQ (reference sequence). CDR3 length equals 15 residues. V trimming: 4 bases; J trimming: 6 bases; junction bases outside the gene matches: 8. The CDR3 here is CASSSNRQGDEKLFF. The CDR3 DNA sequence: TGTGCCAGCAGCTCCAACCGACAGGGCGATGAAAAACTGTTTTTT.

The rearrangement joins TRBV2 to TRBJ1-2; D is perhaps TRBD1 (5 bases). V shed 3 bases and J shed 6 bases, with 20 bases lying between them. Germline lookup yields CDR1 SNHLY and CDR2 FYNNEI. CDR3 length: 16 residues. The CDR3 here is CASSDPRRSRVNGYTF. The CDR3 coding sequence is TGTGCCAGCAGTGATCCTCGGCGGAGCAGGGTCAATGGCTACACCTTC.

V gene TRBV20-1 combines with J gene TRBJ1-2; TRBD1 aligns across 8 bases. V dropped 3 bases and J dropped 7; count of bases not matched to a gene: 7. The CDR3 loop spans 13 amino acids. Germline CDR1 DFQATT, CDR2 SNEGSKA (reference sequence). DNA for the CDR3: TGCAGTGCTAGTCTTTCAGGGGGCGGTGGCTACACCTTC. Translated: CSASLSGGGGYTF.

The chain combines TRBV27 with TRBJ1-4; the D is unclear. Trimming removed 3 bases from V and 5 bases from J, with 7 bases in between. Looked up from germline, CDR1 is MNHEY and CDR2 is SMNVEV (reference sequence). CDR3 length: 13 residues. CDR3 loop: CASSFPGNEKLFF. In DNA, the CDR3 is TGTGCCAGCAGTTTCCCAGGAAATGAAAAACTGTTTTTT.

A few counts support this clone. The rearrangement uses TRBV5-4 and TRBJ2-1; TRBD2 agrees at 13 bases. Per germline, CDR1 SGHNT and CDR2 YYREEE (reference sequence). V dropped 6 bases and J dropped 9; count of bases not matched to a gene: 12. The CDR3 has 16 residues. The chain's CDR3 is CASTPSTSGGAGEQFF. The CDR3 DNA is TGTGCCAGCACCCCTTCAACTAGCGGGGGGGCCGGTGAGCAGTTCTTC.

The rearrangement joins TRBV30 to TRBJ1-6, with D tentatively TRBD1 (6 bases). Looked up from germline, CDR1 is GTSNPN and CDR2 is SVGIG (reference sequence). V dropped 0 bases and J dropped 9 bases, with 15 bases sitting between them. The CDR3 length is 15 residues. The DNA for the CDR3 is TGTGCCTGGAGTGTAAGGGGCGGCAGGGGTTCACCCCTCCACTTT. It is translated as CAWSVRGGRGSPLHF.

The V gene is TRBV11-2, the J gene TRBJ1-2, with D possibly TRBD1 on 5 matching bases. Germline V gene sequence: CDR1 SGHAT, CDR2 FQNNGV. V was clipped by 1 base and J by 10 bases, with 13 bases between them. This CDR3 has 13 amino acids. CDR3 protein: CASSLAGQGFYTF. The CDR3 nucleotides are TGTGCCAGCAGCTTAGCTGGGCAGGGATTCTACACCTTC.

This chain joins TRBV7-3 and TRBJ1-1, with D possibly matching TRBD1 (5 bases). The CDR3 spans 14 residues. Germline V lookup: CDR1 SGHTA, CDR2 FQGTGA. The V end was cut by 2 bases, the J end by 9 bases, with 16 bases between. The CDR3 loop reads CASSLDVGDEQAFF. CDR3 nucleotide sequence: TGTGCCAGCAGCTTAGATGTAGGGGATGAACAAGCTTTCTTT.

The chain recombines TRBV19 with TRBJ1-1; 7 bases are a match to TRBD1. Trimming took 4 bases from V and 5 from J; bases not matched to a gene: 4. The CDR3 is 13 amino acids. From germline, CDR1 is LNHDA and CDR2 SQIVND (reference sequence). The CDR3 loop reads CASSTDRRTEAFF. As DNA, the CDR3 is TGTGCCAGTAGTACGGACAGGAGGACTGAAGCTTTCTTT.

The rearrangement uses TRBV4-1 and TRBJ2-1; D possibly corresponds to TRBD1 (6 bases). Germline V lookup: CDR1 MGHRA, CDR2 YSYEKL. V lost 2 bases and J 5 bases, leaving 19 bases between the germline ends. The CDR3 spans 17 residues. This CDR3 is CASSQYAGTQTNNEQFF. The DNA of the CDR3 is TGCGCCAGCAGCCAATATGCCGGGACACAGACAAACAATGAGCAGTTCTTC.

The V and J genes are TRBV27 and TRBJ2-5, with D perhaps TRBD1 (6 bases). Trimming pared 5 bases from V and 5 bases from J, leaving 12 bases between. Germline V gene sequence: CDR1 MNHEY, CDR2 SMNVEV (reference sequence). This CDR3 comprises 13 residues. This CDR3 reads CASSHQGSETQYF. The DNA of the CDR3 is TGTGCCAGCAGTCATCAGGGGTCGGAGACCCAGTACTTC.

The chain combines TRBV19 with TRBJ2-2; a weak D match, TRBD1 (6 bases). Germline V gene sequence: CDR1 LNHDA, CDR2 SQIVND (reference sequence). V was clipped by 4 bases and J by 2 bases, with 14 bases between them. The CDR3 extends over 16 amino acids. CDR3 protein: CASSTHRERNTGELFF. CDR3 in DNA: TGTGCCAGTAGTACCCACAGGGAGAGAAACACCGGGGAGCTGTTTTTT. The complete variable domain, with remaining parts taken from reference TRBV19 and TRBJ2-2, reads DGGITQSPKYLFRKEGQNVTLSCEQNLNHDAMYWYRQDPGQGLRLIYYSQIVNDFQKGDIAEGYSVSREKKESFPLTVTSAQKNPTAFYLCASSTHRERNTGELFFGEGSRLTVL.

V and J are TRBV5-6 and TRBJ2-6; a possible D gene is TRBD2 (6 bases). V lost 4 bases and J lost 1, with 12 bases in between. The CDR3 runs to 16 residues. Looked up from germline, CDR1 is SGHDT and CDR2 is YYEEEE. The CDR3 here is CASSLGTFSGANVLTF. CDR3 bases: TGTGCCAGCAGCCTGGGGACTTTTTCTGGGGCCAACGTCCTGACTTTC.